A selection of T cell receptor beta chains follows, all from one sample in a study of human T cells and chemical hapten exposure. MiXCR, run by TCRdb on the RACE reads, gives a single entry per CDR3 protein. The sample yields around 250,000 distinct CDR3 sequences, 7% to 10% seen once. Sequencing used whole blood, obtained in connection with sensitization to the hapten diphenylcyclopropenone (DPC). The receptors shown here come from a woman aged 40 to 49 with alopecia areata. Some clones in this sample may be carry-over from other donors' samples. Each CDR3 is given with its conserved first and last residue. A D gene is named only where the DNA matches it firmly. Clone size is shown for a subset of rows, as once, few, many or a class of expanded clone.

TRBJ2-7	few	TRBD2	TRBV6-5	TGTGCCAGCAGTTACGGGCCTAGCGGACCCTACGAGCAGTACTTC	CASSYGPSGPYEQYF
TRBJ2-1	few	-	TRBV7-3	TGTGCCAGCAGCGCGCCGGGCCGGGGCTACAATGAGCAGTTCTTC	CASSAPGRGYNEQFF
TRBJ2-2	-	TRBD1	TRBV6-2/TRBV6-3	TGTGCCAGCGGGACAGGGGGAACCGGGGAGCTGTTTTTT	CASGTGGTGELFF
TRBJ2-2	-	-	TRBV7-6	TGTGCCAGCAGCCGCTTTAACACCGGGGAGCTGTTTTTT	CASSRFNTGELFF
TRBJ1-6	-	TRBD1	TRBV5-1	TGCGCCAGCAGCCAGGGACAGCTTTATAATTCACCCCTCCACTTT	CASSQGQLYNSPLHF
TRBJ2-2	many	-	TRBV6-5	TGTGCCAGCAGCAAGCGGGACACCGGGGAGCTGTTTTTT	CASSKRDTGELFF
TRBJ2-3	many	TRBD1	TRBV29-1	TGCAGCTCCGCCGGGACAGGGGGCCTTAGGAGCACAGATACGCAGTATTTT	CSSAGTGGLRSTDTQYF
TRBJ1-4	many	TRBD1	TRBV7-2	TGTGCCAGCAGCCCCCGACAGGGGGCTAGGGAAAAACTGTTTTTT	CASSPRQGAREKLFF
TRBJ2-1	many	-	TRBV25-1	TGTGCCAGCAGTGAACATCACGGAGATGAGCAGTTCTTC	CASSEHHGDEQFF
TRBJ2-7	-	-	TRBV6-1	TGTGCCAGCAGTGAAGCGACTAGTGGCGTCTACGAGCAGTACTTC	CASSEATSGVYEQYF
TRBJ1-5	-	-	TRBV6-2/TRBV6-3	TGTGCCAGCGGAGAACCGCGGGGGGGATATCAGCCCCAGCATTTT	CASGEPRGGYQPQHF
TRBJ1-5	-	TRBD1	TRBV12-3/TRBV12-4	TGTGCCAGCAGCCACAGGGGGCTGGATCAGCCCCAGCATTTT	CASSHRGLDQPQHF
TRBJ1-5	few	-	TRBV6-5	TGTGCCAGCAGTAACAGGGACAATCAGCCCCAGCATTTT	CASSNRDNQPQHF
TRBJ1-6	many	-	TRBV7-2	TGTGCCAGCAGCTTAGACCCTCAGAATTCACCCCTCCACTTT	CASSLDPQNSPLHF
TRBJ2-3	few	-	TRBV11-2	TGTGCCAGCAGCTTCCGGGATAGCACAGATACGCAGTATTTT	CASSFRDSTDTQYF
TRBJ1-6	-	-	TRBV4-3	TGCGCCAGCAGCCAAGAACAAGGAACATACTATAATTCACCCCTCCACTTT	CASSQEQGTYYNSPLHF
TRBJ2-1	-	-	TRBV28	TGTGCCAGCAGAGAGACCGAACGGCCCCTGCGACAGTTCTTC	CASRETERPLRQFF
TRBJ2-6	few	TRBD1	TRBV12-3/TRBV12-4	TGTGCCAGCAGTTTACCAGGGGGCGCTGGGGCCAACGTCCTGACTTTC	CASSLPGGAGANVLTF
TRBJ2-1	-	-	TRBV21-1	TGTGCCAGCAGCAGGGCTGTAGGGGACAGGGGCTGCAATGAGCAGTTCTTC	CASSRAVGDRGCNEQFF
TRBJ2-1	many	-	TRBV29-1	TGCAGCGCCCGAGTATCGGGCGGCTACAATGAGCAGTTCTTC	CSARVSGGYNEQFF
TRBJ1-1	-	TRBD1	TRBV6-5	TGTGCCAGCAGTTACTCGACAGGGGTCACTGAAGCTTTCTTT	CASSYSTGVTEAFF
TRBJ1-6	many	-	TRBV9	TGTGCCAGCAGCGTAGGGGCGAATTCACCCCTCCACTTT	CASSVGANSPLHF
TRBJ2-1	few	-	TRBV24-1	TGTGCCACCAGAATCGGCAGGGGATCCTACAATGAGCAGTTCTTC	CATRIGRGSYNEQFF
TRBJ2-5	many	-	TRBV6-5	TGTGCCAGCAGTTACTCACGGCTGACGCAAGAGACCCAGTACTTC	CASSYSRLTQETQYF
TRBJ2-7	-	TRBD1	TRBV10-3	TGTGCCATCAGTATGGGACAGACTCCCTACGAGCAGTACTTC	CAISMGQTPYEQYF
TRBJ2-3	few	TRBD2	TRBV7-9	TGTGCCAGCAGCCCGGGACTAGCGCAAAATACGCAGTATTTT	CASSPGLAQNTQYF
TRBJ1-4	-	-	TRBV29-1	TGCAGCGGGGAGCTTAATGAAAAACTGTTTTTT	CSGELNEKLFF
TRBJ2-7	-	-	TRBV5-1	TGCGCCAGCAGACGGGACGAGCGCGCCTTCTACGAGCAGTACTTC	CASRRDERAFYEQYF
TRBJ1-1	-	-	TRBV9	TGTGCCAGCAGCGTAAACGGGGGCGTTAACACTGAAGCTTTCTTT	CASSVNGGVNTEAFF
TRBJ2-5	-	TRBD2	TRBV7-2	TGTGCCAGCAGCCCAGTAGCGGGAGGGCCGGGCGAGACCCAGTACTTC	CASSPVAGGPGETQYF
TRBJ2-3	-	TRBD2	TRBV7-9	TGTGCCAGCAGCTTAGGCCGTTGGGGCCGACTAGCGGGAGGTATAGATACGCAGTATTTT	CASSLGRWGRLAGGIDTQYF
TRBJ2-1	many	-	TRBV9	TGTGCCAGCAGCACCCCGGACGCGAATGAGCAGTTCTTC	CASSTPDANEQFF
TRBJ1-1	-	-	TRBV29-1	TGCAGCGCGGCCCCAGGCATCGGCACTGAAGCTTTCTTT	CSAAPGIGTEAFF
TRBJ2-1	-	TRBD2	TRBV6-5	TGTGCCAGCAGTCAAGCGGGAGGGTCCTACAATGAGCAGTTCTTC	CASSQAGGSYNEQFF
TRBJ2-1	few	TRBD2	TRBV20-1	TGCAGTGCTAGACCCTTAGCGGGAGAGTACAATGAGCAGTTCTTC	CSARPLAGEYNEQFF
TRBJ2-5	few	TRBD1	TRBV7-6	TGTGCCAGCACCCGGACAGGGACAAGCGTGGCGGCCCAGTACTTC	CASTRTGTSVAAQYF
TRBJ2-7	-	-	TRBV12-3/TRBV12-4	TGTGCCAGCCTCAATCGGGCAGGGAGCTTTTCCCACGAGCAGTACTTC	CASLNRAGSFSHEQYF
TRBJ2-1	few	TRBD2	TRBV9	TGTGCCAGCAGCTCCCGGGGGGGGAACAGGGAGAGCTCCTACAATGAGCAGTTCTTC	CASSSRGGNRESSYNEQFF
TRBJ2-3	-	TRBD1	TRBV6-5	TGTGCCAGCAGTTACCGGGACAGGGAGGATACGCAGTATTTT	CASSYRDREDTQYF
TRBJ2-1	-	TRBD2	TRBV24-1	TGTGCCACCAGTGATTCTAGCGGATTAGCCTACAATGAGCAGTTCTTC	CATSDSSGLAYNEQFF
TRBJ2-7	few	TRBD2	TRBV5-1	TGCGCCAGCAGCTTGGTTTCTAGCGGGAGCTCCTACGAGCAGTACTTC	CASSLVSSGSSYEQYF
TRBJ2-1	-	-	TRBV29-1	TGCAGCGTTGAAACTCGCCGCTACAATGTGCAGTTCTTC	CSVETRRYNVQFF
TRBJ2-2	-	TRBD1	TRBV15	TGTGCCACCAGCGCCGGACAGGGAATCGCGAACACCGGGGAGCTGTTTTTT	CATSAGQGIANTGELFF
TRBJ1-1	few	-	TRBV4-2	TGTGCCAGCAGCCAAGAAGTCGGCCCGAACACTGAAGCTTTCTTT	CASSQEVGPNTEAFF
TRBJ1-5	-	-	TRBV10-3	TGTGCCATCGGGGCAGTGGATCAGCCCCAGCATTTT	CAIGAVDQPQHF
TRBJ1-2	few	-	TRBV4-3	TGCGCCAGCAGCCAAGATCGAGCGACAGGTAGCTCTCGGGGCTACACCTTC	CASSQDRATGSSRGYTF
TRBJ2-1	-	-	TRBV10-3	TGTGCCATCCGGGACTCGGATGAGCAGTTCTTC	CAIRDSDEQFF
TRBJ2-7	-	TRBD2	TRBV7-2	TGTGCCAGCAGCTCCTTTGGACTAGCGCCTCCCTACGAGCAGTACTTC	CASSSFGLAPPYEQYF
TRBJ1-1	few	-	TRBV6-2/TRBV6-3	TGTGCCAGCAGTCTCAGAGAGGGTAGGATGAACACTGAAGCTTTCTTT	CASSLREGRMNTEAFF
TRBJ1-1	many	-	TRBV29-1	TGCAGCGCCGGGGACACTGAAGCTTTCTTT	CSAGDTEAFF
TRBJ2-7	many	-	TRBV2	TGTGCCAGCAGTGAAAGGGGGGGTCGTTCCTACGAGCAGTACTTC	CASSERGGRSYEQYF
TRBJ2-7	-	-	TRBV20-1	TGCAGTGCTGCCAGGGGCGGGAGTCACGCCTACGAGCAGTACTTC	CSAARGGSHAYEQYF
TRBJ2-5	many	-	TRBV12-3/TRBV12-4	TGTGCCAGCAGTCCCCAGAAAGAGACCCAGTACTTC	CASSPQKETQYF
TRBJ2-7	few	-	TRBV12-3/TRBV12-4	TGTGCCAGCAGTTTATCCGGGAAATACGAGCAGTACTTC	CASSLSGKYEQYF
TRBJ1-2	few	-	TRBV5-1	TGCGCCAGCACCACTTCCCCGGGCCAGAGCTATGGCTACACCTTC	CASTTSPGQSYGYTF